The T cell receptor beta chain under discussion was sequenced for a study of blood T cell repertoires in COVID-19. Study information: Italy, Spain and the United States were the sources of the convalescent and acute COVID-19 samples.

Here immunoSEQ multiplex PCR was the method, and the copy in TCRdb shows in-frame clones only, minus some. The sample consists of hundreds of thousands of clones, approximately 86% of them appearing once. The material sequenced was peripheral blood. The TCR originated in a woman aged 55-69 years with COVID-19, enrolled during active disease.

The CDR3, as DNA: TGTGCCAGCTTGGAACCTGTTAGCGGGGAGACCCAGTACTTC. Its translation: CASLEPVSGETQYF. The genes are TRBV2 and TRBJ2-5; 7 bases fit TRBD2. After removal of 8 bases from V and 5 bases from J, the junction contained 11 bases not matched to a gene. CDR1 and CDR2 from the germline V gene are SNHLY and FYNNEI. CDR3 length equals 14 residues.